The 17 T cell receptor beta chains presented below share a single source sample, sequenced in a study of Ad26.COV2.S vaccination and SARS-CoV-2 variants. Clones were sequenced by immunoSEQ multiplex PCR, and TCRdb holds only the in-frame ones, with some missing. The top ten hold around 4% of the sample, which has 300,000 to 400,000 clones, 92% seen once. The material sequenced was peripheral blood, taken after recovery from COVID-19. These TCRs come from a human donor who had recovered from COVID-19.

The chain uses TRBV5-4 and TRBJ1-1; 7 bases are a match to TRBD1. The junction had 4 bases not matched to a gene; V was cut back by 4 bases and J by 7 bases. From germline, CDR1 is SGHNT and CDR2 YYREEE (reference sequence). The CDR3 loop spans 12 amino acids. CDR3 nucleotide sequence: TGTGCCAGCAGCATGGACAGGAATGAAGCTTTCTTT. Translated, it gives CASSMDRNEAFF.

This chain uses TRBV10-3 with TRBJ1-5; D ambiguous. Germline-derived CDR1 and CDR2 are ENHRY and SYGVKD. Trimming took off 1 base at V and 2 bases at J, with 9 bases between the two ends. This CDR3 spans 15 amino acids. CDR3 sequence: CAISEFYVGNQPQHF. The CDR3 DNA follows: TGTGCCATCAGTGAGTTTTATGTCGGCAATCAGCCCCAGCATTTT.

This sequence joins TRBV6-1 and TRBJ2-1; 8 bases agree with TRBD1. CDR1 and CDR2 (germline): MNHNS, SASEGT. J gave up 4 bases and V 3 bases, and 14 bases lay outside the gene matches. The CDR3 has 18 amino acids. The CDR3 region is CASSDFRMTGDKYNEQFF. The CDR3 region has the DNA TGTGCCAGCAGTGATTTCCGCATGACAGGGGACAAATACAATGAGCAGTTCTTC.

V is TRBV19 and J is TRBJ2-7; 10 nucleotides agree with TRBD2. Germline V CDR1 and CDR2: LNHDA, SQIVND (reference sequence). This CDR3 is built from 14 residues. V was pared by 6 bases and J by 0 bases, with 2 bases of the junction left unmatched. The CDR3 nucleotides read TGTGCCAGTAGAAGCGGGGGGGCCTCCTACGAGCAGTACTTC. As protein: CASRSGGASYEQYF.

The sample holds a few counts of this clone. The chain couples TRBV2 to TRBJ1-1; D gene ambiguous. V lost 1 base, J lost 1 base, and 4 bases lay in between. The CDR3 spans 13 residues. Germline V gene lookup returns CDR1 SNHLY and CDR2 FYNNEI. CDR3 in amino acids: CASSEVRNTEAFF. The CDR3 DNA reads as TGTGCCAGCAGTGAAGTCAGGAACACTGAAGCTTTCTTT.

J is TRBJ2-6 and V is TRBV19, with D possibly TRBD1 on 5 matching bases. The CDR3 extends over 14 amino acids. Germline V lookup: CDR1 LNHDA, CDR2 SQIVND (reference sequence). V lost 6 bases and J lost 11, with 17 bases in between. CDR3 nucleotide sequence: TGTGCCAGTAGCCTAAGGGGTTTCGAGGACGTCCTGACTTTC. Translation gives CASSLRGFEDVLTF.

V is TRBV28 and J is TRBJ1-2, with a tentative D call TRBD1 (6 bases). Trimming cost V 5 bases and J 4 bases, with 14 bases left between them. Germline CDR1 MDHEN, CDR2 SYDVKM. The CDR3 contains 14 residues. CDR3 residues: CASSPQGAGYGYTF. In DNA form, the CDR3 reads TGTGCCAGCAGTCCACAGGGTGCAGGCTATGGCTACACCTTC.

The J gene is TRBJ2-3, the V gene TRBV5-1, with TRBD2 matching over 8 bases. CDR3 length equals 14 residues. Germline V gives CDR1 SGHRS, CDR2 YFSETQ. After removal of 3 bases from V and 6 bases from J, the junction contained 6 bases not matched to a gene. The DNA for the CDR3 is TGCGCCAGCAGCTACCGGGGGGGCCAGGATACGCAGTATTTT. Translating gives CASSYRGGQDTQYF.

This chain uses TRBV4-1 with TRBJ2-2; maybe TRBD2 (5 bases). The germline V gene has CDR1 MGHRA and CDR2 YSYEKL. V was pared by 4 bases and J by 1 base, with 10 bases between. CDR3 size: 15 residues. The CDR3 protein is CASSPSAGNTGELFF. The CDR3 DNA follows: TGCGCCAGCAGCCCCTCGGCGGGGAACACCGGGGAGCTGTTTTTT.

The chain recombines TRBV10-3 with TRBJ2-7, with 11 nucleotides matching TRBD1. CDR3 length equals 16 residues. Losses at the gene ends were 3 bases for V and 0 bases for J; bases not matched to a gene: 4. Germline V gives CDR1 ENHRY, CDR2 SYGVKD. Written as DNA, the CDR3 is TGTGCCATCAGTGAAAGGGGACAGGGGGGCTCCTACGAGCAGTACTTC. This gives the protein CAISERGQGGSYEQYF.

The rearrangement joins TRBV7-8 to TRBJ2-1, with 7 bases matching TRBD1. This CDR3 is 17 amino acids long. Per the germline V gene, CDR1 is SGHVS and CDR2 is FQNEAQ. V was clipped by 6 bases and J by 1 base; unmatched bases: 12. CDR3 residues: CASRPRQGRGSYNEQFF. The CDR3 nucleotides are TGTGCCAGCAGACCTAGACAGGGAAGGGGATCCTACAATGAGCAGTTCTTC.

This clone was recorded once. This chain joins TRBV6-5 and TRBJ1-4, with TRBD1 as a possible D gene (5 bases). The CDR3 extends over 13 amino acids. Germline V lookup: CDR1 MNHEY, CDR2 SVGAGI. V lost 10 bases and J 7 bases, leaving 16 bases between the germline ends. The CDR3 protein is CATQQGGSEKLFF. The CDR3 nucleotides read TGTGCCACCCAGCAGGGCGGGAGTGAAAAACTGTTTTTT.

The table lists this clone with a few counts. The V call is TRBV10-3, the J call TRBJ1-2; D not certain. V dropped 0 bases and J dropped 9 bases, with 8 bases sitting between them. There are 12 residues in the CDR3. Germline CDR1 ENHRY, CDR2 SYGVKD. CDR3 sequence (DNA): TGTGCCATCAGTGAGTCCACCCAAAGCTACACCTTC. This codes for CAISESTQSYTF.

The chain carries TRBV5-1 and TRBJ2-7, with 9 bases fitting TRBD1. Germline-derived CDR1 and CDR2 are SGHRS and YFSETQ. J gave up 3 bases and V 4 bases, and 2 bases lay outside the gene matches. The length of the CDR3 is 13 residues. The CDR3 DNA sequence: TGCGCCAGCAGCCGGGACAGGGTCTACGAGCAGTACTTC. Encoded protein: CASSRDRVYEQYF.

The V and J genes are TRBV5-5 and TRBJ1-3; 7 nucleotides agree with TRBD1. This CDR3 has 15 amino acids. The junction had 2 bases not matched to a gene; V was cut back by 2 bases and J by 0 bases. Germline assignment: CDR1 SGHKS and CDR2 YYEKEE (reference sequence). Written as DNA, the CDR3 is TGTGCCAGCAGCTTAGGGACAGTCTCTGGAAACACCATATATTTT. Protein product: CASSLGTVSGNTIYF.

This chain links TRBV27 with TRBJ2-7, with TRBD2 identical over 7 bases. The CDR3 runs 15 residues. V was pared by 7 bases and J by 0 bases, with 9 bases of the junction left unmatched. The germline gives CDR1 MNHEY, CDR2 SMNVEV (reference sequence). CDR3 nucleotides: TGTGCCAGCAAGGAAGGGCTAGCGGACTCCTACGAGCAGTACTTC. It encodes CASKEGLADSYEQYF.

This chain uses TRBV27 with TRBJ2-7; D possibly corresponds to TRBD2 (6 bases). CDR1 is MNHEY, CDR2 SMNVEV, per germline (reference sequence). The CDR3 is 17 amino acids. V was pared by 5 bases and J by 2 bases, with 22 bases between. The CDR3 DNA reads TGTGCCAGCAGTCGGGCTTTGAGTGGGGGGAGTCCCTACGAGCAGTACTTC. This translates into CASSRALSGGSPYEQYF.